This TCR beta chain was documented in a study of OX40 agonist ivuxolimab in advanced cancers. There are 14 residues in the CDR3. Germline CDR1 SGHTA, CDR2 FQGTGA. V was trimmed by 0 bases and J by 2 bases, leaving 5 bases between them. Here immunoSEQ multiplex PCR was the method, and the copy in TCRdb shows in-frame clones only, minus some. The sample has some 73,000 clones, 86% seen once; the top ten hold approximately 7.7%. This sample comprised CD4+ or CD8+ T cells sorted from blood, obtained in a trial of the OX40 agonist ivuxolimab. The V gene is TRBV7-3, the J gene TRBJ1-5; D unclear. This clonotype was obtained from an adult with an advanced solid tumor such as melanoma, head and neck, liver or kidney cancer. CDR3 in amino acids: CASSLTGRNQPQHF. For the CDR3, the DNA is TGTGCCAGCAGCTTAACAGGGCGCAATCAGCCCCAGCATTTT.